The 15 T cell receptor beta chains below come from one sample, sequenced in a study of T cell clonotyping in hematopoietic cell transplantation. Time point denoted: recipient sample about 28 days before transplant, after cytoreduction. Profiled with immunoSEQ multiplex PCR; TCRdb holds only in-frame clones, not every one. The sample has nearly 7,000 clones, about 90% seen once; the top ten hold around 3.6%. The input for sequencing was peripheral blood mononuclear cells, taken before stem cell transplant. Receptor source: a man in his thirties or forties with acute myeloid leukemia. Some clones in this sample may be carry-over from other donors' samples.

V is TRBV27 and J is TRBJ2-2, with TRBD1 matching over 8 bases. Trimming removed 6 bases from V and 3 bases from J; junction bases left unmatched: 0. The germline V gene has CDR1 MNHEY and CDR2 SMNVEV (reference sequence). The CDR3 sequence is 13 residues long. CDR3 nucleotide sequence: TGTGCCAGCAGGACAGGGGACACCGGGGAGCTGTTTTTT. It translates to CASRTGDTGELFF.

The chain couples TRBV6-4 to TRBJ2-3, with 9 bases identical to TRBD2. The germline CDR1 and CDR2 sequences are MRHNA and SNTAGT. This CDR3 is built from 15 residues. V lost 0 bases, J lost 4 bases, and 2 bases stayed unmatched. Written as DNA, the CDR3 is TGTGCCAGCAGTGACTCGGCGGGAGGGCCAGATACGCAGTATTTT. This translates into CASSDSAGGPDTQYF.

DNA of the CDR3: TGTGCCAGCAGCCCGGCTAATGAGGGCTACACCTTC. It encodes CASSPANEGYTF. V is TRBV5-4 and J is TRBJ1-2; D ambiguous. V lost 4 bases to trimming and J lost 8 bases, with 12 bases between them. This CDR3 has 12 amino acids. Germline assignment: CDR1 SGHNT and CDR2 YYREEE (reference sequence).

The rearrangement uses TRBV27 and TRBJ1-1, with TRBD1 matching 8 bases. CDR1 and CDR2 (germline): MNHEY, SMNVEV (reference sequence). The ends lost 5 bases at V and 3 bases at J; junction bases unmatched: 2. The CDR3 is made up of 13 amino acids. CDR3 DNA sequence: TGTGCCAGCAGTGAACAGGGGGACACTGAAGCTTTCTTT. Residues: CASSEQGDTEAFF.

In this sample, this clone turned up once. This chain links TRBV15 with TRBJ1-5, with 10 positions matching TRBD1. CDR3 length: 15 amino acids. Per germline, CDR1 LNHNV and CDR2 YYDKDF (reference sequence). The junction had 5 bases not matched to a gene; V was cut back by 9 bases and J by 0 bases. CDR3 sequence (DNA): TGTGCCACTAGACAGGGGGCGTATAGCAATCAGCCCCAGCATTTT. This gives the protein CATRQGAYSNQPQHF.

The rearrangement uses TRBV29-1 and TRBJ1-1, with 7 positions matching TRBD1. J was trimmed by 3 bases and V by 4 bases; bases with no gene match: 5. Per the germline V gene, CDR1 is SQVTM and CDR2 is ANQGSEA. The CDR3 spans 13 residues. CDR3 protein: CSVAGQLYTEAFF. CDR3 bases: TGCAGCGTTGCGGGACAGTTATACACTGAAGCTTTCTTT.

The table lists this clone with a few counts. V is TRBV9 and J is TRBJ2-1; TRBD2 agrees at 10 bases. J was trimmed by 9 bases and V by 6 bases; bases with no gene match: 15. The CDR3 has 16 residues. Looked up from germline, CDR1 is SGDLS and CDR2 is YYNGEE. The CDR3 DNA reads TGTGCCAGCAACGCCGTTGGGACTAGCGCAATAGGTGAGCAGTTCTTC. Translated: CASNAVGTSAIGEQFF.

CDR3 protein: CASSEYGGSRSYEQYF. The CDR3 DNA sequence: TGCGCCAGCAGTGAGTACGGCGGGAGTAGGTCCTACGAGCAGTACTTC. The rearrangement uses TRBV10-1 and TRBJ2-7; 7 positions match TRBD2. This CDR3 is 16 amino acids long. Trimming removed 1 base from V and 1 base from J; junction bases left unmatched: 7. CDR1 WNHNN and CDR2 SYGVQD come from the germline V gene (reference sequence).

This clone was found a few times. The chain recombines TRBV4-3 with TRBJ1-4, with TRBD1 identical over 7 bases. This CDR3 contains 16 residues. V dropped 2 bases and J dropped 1; count of bases not matched to a gene: 4. Per germline, CDR1 LGHNA and CDR2 YSLEER. CDR3 in DNA: TGCGCCAGCAGCCAAAGCAGGGGGGTAACTAATGAAAAACTGTTTTTT. Translation: CASSQSRGVTNEKLFF.

The gene calls are TRBV7-3 and TRBJ1-1, with TRBD1 matching over 10 bases. The J segment lost 4 bases and the V segment lost 4 bases, leaving 0 bases of the junction unmatched. The germline gives CDR1 SGHTA, CDR2 FQGTGA. The CDR3 contains 13 residues. For the CDR3, the DNA is TGTGCCAGCAGCTGGACAGGGGGCACTGAAGCTTTCTTT. Translated: CASSWTGGTEAFF.

The chain combines TRBV28 with TRBJ1-1; a possible D gene is TRBD1 (5 bases). Per germline, CDR1 MDHEN and CDR2 SYDVKM. Deletions cut 3 bases from V and 5 bases from J, with 13 bases between. This CDR3 has 14 residues. Here the CDR3 DNA reads TGTGCCAGCAGTTTCGGGATCAAGGGGACTGAAGCTTTCTTT. Residues: CASSFGIKGTEAFF. The full variable domain, its missing parts supplied by reference TRBV28 and TRBJ1-1, is DVKVTQSSRYLVKRTGEKVFLECVQDMDHENMFWYRQDPGLGLRLIYFSYDVKMKEKGDIPEGYSVSREKKERFSLILESASTNQTSMYLCASSFGIKGTEAFFGQGTRLTVV.

V gene TRBV28 combines with J gene TRBJ1-5, with D unresolved. CDR3 length: 13 amino acids. Germline CDR1 and CDR2: MDHEN and SYDVKM. V was pared by 3 bases and J by 7 bases, with 10 bases between. The CDR3 coding sequence is TGTGCCAGCAGTTTCCTCCGGGGACAGCCCCAGCATTTT. Protein sequence: CASSFLRGQPQHF.

J is TRBJ1-3 and V is TRBV4-1; TRBD1 aligns across 9 bases. This CDR3 region has 17 residues. V dropped 3 bases and J dropped 4; count of bases not matched to a gene: 10. Germline CDR1 and CDR2: MGHRA and YSYEKL. The CDR3 is CASSQSPGQGSGNTIYF. CDR3 sequence (DNA): TGCGCCAGCAGCCAGTCCCCGGGACAGGGTTCCGGAAACACCATATATTTT.

V usage is TRBV5-6 and J usage is TRBJ2-7; the D is unclear. V gave up 0 bases and J gave up 3 bases, with 7 bases separating them. Germline CDR1 and CDR2: SGHDT and YYEEEE. The CDR3 contains 13 residues. The CDR3 coding sequence is TGTGCCAGCAGCTTGGCTAAGCGCTACGAGCAGTACTTC. As protein: CASSLAKRYEQYF.

The CDR3, as DNA: TGCGCCAGCAGCTTGGCTAGCGGCCAAGAGACCCAGTACTTC. This sequence encodes CASSLASGQETQYF. The chain combines TRBV5-1 with TRBJ2-5, with 7 nucleotides matching TRBD2. From germline, CDR1 is SGHRS and CDR2 YFSETQ. J gave up 1 base and V 0 bases, and 0 bases lay outside the gene matches. This CDR3 region has 14 residues.